Detailed here is one TCR beta chain. Per the germline V gene, CDR1 is LGHNA and CDR2 is YSLEER. The CDR3 is made up of 16 amino acids. V was clipped by 0 bases and J by 0 bases, with 9 bases between them. The data were produced by immunoSEQ multiplex PCR, yet TCRdb's version contains in-frame clones alone and is incomplete. In the table there are about 55,000 clones, approximately 77% of which are singletons. This sample is drawn from a study of PD-L1 blockade in urothelial cancer. Study background: Bladder-origin urothelial cancer in males covered about 90% of the roughly 30 patients. Analyses used blood from 3 weeks (second dose) and 6 weeks after treatment start. The study recovered a median of around 140,000 T cells per blood sample.

The receptor was derived from a man aged 65-85 years with urothelial cancer. The rearrangement joins TRBV4-3 to TRBJ1-3; no definite D call. Sample: PBMCs, taken around atezolizumab (anti-PD-L1) treatment. The CDR3 spells CASSQDSRVSGNTIYF. In DNA form, the CDR3 reads TGCGCCAGCAGCCAAGATTCTAGAGTCTCTGGAAACACCATATATTTT.